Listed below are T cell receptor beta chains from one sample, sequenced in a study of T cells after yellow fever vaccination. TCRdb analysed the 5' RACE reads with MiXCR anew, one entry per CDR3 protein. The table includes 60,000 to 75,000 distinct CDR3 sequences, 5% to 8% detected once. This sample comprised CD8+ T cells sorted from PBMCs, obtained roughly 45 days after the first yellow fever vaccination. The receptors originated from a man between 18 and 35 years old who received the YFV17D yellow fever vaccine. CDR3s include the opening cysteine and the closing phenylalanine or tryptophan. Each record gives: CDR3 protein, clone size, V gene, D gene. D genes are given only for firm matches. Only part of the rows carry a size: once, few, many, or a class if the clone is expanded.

CSAPWGAGTEAFF many TRBV20-1 -
CASSQVRGDYNEQFF many TRBV4-3 -
CASSGDRAYEQYF - TRBV5-1 TRBD1
CASSQGNVEAFF many TRBV3-1 -
CASRRTGELFF many TRBV7-9 -
CARKNAPTDTQYF few TRBV6-1 -
CASGLVPRSPYNEQFF few TRBV12-5 -
CASSFFWEGNTEAFF many TRBV5-1 -
CASSPGTSGGANEQFF many TRBV5-1 TRBD2
CASSVWTGYNEQFF many TRBV6-1 TRBD1
CASKQGQGLGQNQPQHF few TRBV6-1 TRBD1
CASSSPRLIPIAGGELFF - TRBV12-3/TRBV12-4 -
CASSPAGAGTQYF - TRBV7-2 -
CASQGVRTSGDNEQFF - TRBV4-3 TRBD2
CASSLSVVYEQYF many TRBV27 -
CASSPDIEETQYF many TRBV7-9 -
CASGSRDSPNEQFF - TRBV2 TRBD1
CASSWDAGGGETQYF many TRBV5-4 TRBD2
CASSQLAAGSGETQYF - TRBV4-1 TRBD2
CASSQGGGNTEAFF many TRBV4-1 -
CSVLATGDGYTF few TRBV29-1 TRBD1
CASSWTDSTDTQYF few TRBV6-2/TRBV6-3 -
CARSGTGTSYNEQFF - TRBV2 TRBD1
CASSQDYGPTNYGYTF many TRBV4-1 -
CASSERLPLSTQYF many TRBV2 -
CASSDSQETQYF many TRBV6-2/TRBV6-3 -
CASSDPGNRETQYF many TRBV28 -
CASHRDRGLNEQFF - TRBV6-1 TRBD1
CASSEKLAISSYEQYF many TRBV2 -
CASTGGNTIYF many TRBV6-6 -
CASRKEGATTDTQYF - TRBV2 -
CASTQLTGELFF many TRBV23-1 -
CASSLLGEGETQYF many TRBV7-8 -
CASCPTRLAEETQYF - TRBV9 TRBD2
CASSPGGDETQYF - TRBV25-1 TRBD1
CSARGSGAGNQQFF - TRBV20-1 -
CASSDIGRGNTEAFF many TRBV5-1 -
CASSYQRDRRCAYEQYF - TRBV7-2 TRBD1
CASSPLWKEETQYF many TRBV6-2/TRBV6-3 -
CASSVQRGGGEQFF many TRBV9 TRBD2
CASSQGAEGEQYF few TRBV18 TRBD1
CAISAPGTGVSYEQYF many TRBV10-3 TRBD1
CASSLYGGAYEQYF many TRBV12-3/TRBV12-4 TRBD2
CSVVPRGQGNEQYF - TRBV29-1 TRBD1
CASSPQGVSTDTQYF few TRBV9 TRBD1
CASSSTTNKHSSNSPLHF - TRBV13 -
CASSFGSSNEKLFF many TRBV12-3/TRBV12-4 -
CASSLDGAAFPSGNTIYF few TRBV5-1 -
CSARQGLGETQYF few TRBV20-1 -
CASSSSGFSGDYGYTF many TRBV11-2 -
CATSDSWTGRRETQYF many TRBV24-1 TRBD1
CSASGLAGRSYEQYF few TRBV20-1 TRBD2
CASSAGLPYEQYF many TRBV7-9 -
CASSQDLEGLTYIRELFF many TRBV4-1 -
CSARTSPYNEQFF many TRBV29-1 TRBD2
CASSGYSGANVLTF few TRBV19 -
CASSPAVTNTEAFF many TRBV16 -